Included here is one TCR beta chain sequence, with context. Its cognate antigen is unknown. The data were obtained in a study of OX40 agonist ivuxolimab in advanced cancers. Across the study: Ivuxolimab, an antibody acting as an agonist of OX40 (CD134), was used to treat patients. Study outcomes and limitations: The antigens recognized by the expanded peripheral T cells, that is their antigen specificity, were not determined.

V lost 1 base and J lost 4, with 11 bases in between. The CDR3 loop spans 16 amino acids. Germline V gene lookup returns CDR1 KGHSH and CDR2 LQKENI. Sequencing used immunoSEQ multiplex PCR; TCRdb keeps in-frame clones, though not all of them. The profile covers approximately 74,000 clones, with around nine tenths appearing a single time and roughly 0.27% taken by the ten largest. Sequencing used CD4+ or CD8+ T cells sorted from blood, obtained in a trial of the OX40 agonist ivuxolimab. This rearrangement joins TRBV18 to TRBJ2-6; TRBD1 is a possible D gene (5 bases). This TCR was sampled from an adult with an advanced solid tumor such as melanoma, head and neck, liver or kidney cancer. The CDR3 region is CASSPLLGVGANVLTF. The CDR3 DNA reads TGTGCCAGCTCACCACTATTAGGGGTCGGGGCCAACGTCCTGACTTTC.